Sequencing of this T cell receptor (beta chain) was carried out in a study of OX40 agonist ivuxolimab in advanced cancers. On the study more broadly: Mean age 60 years, range about 23 to 85; 82.7% male. Findings of the study overall: The study observed clonal expansion of CD4+ and CD8+ blood T cells by week 6 at 0.1 to 3.0 mg/kg.

V was trimmed by 7 bases and J by 7 bases, leaving 11 bases between them. CDR1 and CDR2 (germline): SEHNR, FQNEAQ (reference sequence). The CDR3 length is 11 residues. Patients were ruled out by autoimmune disease history or systemic immunosuppression. Produced via immunoSEQ multiplex PCR; TCRdb's table is partial and in-frame only. The sample lists 90,000 to 100,000 clones; around 95% were seen once. Concerning this clone: Its antigen is unidentified.

Specimen: CD4+ or CD8+ T cells sorted from blood, collected in a trial of the OX40 agonist ivuxolimab. This chain connects TRBV7-9 to TRBJ2-7, with no clear D. This clonotype was sampled from an adult with an advanced solid tumor such as melanoma, head and neck, liver or kidney cancer. As DNA, the CDR3 is TGTGCCAGCAAAAGTATAAGTGAGCAGTACTTC. Translated, it gives CASKSISEQYF.